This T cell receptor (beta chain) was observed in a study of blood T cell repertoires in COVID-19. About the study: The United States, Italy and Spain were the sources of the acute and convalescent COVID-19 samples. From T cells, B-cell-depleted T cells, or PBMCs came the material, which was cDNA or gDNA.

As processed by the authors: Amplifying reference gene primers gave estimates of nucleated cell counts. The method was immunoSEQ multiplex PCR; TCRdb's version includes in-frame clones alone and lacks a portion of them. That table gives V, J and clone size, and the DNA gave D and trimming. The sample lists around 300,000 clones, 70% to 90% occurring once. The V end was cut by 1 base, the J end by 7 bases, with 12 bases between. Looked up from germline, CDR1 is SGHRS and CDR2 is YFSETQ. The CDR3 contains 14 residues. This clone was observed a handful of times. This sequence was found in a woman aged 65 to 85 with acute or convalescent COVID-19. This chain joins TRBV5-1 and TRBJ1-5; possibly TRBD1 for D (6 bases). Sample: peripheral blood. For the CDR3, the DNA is TGCGCCAGCAGCTTGACAGGGACCGGGCAGCCCCAGCATTTT. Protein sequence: CASSLTGTGQPQHF.